One sample yielded the 28 T cell receptor beta chains listed below, sequenced in a study of blood T cell repertoires in COVID-19. Libraries were prepared by immunoSEQ multiplex PCR; TCRdb keeps only in-frame clonotypes and omits some of them. The sample includes 130,000 or so clones, 84% of them seen just once. Material: PBMCs or T cells enriched from blood (not recorded which). These receptors all stem from a man aged 35-49 years with acute COVID-19.

The CDR3 coding sequence is TGTGCCAGCAGTGCTCGGAGGACAGCGAACACTGAAGCTTTCTTT. Amino acids: CASSARRTANTEAFF. The V call is TRBV25-1, the J call TRBJ1-1, with a tentative D call TRBD1 (6 bases). CDR1 is MGHDK and CDR2 is SYGVNS in the germline V gene. V was pared by 4 bases and J by 1 base, with 13 bases between. The CDR3 spans 15 residues. Drawing the rest from reference TRBV25-1 and TRBJ1-1, the complete variable domain is EADIYQTPRYLVIGTGKKITLECSQTMGHDKMYWYQQDPGMELHLIHYSYGVNSTEKGDLSSESTVSRIRTEHFPLTLESARPSHTSQYLCASSARRTANTEAFFGQGTRLTVV.

The chain recombines TRBV2 with TRBJ2-5; possibly TRBD1 for D (6 bases). Trimming cost V 6 bases and J 7 bases, with 18 bases left between them. The germline V gene has CDR1 SNHLY and CDR2 FYNNEI. The CDR3 is 14 residues long. The CDR3, as DNA: TGTGCCAGCAGGGGGGCCAGGGAAGTCGGGACCCAGTACTTC. It is translated as CASRGAREVGTQYF.

The CDR3 bases are TGTGCCAGCAGTTTCAGCAGGGGGCCCTACGAGCAGTACTTC. Translated, it gives CASSFSRGPYEQYF. This rearrangement joins TRBV27 to TRBJ2-7, with 8 bases that match TRBD1. CDR1 and CDR2 (germline): MNHEY, SMNVEV (reference sequence). With 3 bases clipped from V and 2 bases from J, the junction kept 3 bases outside the gene matches. The CDR3 extends over 14 amino acids.

The chain recombines TRBV18 with TRBJ1-6; unclear D gene. V was trimmed by 6 bases and J by 6 bases, leaving 15 bases between them. CDR3 length: 15 residues. CDR1 and CDR2 (germline): KGHSH, LQKENI. In DNA form, the CDR3 reads TGTGCCAGCTCCCCCTATGAGGGTTTTAATTCACCCCTCCACTTT. This translates into CASSPYEGFNSPLHF. The complete variable domain, with remaining parts taken from reference TRBV18 and TRBJ1-6, reads NAGVMQNPRHLVRRRGQEARLRCSPMKGHSHVYWYRQLPEEGLKFMVYLQKENIIDESGMPKERFSAEFPKEGPSILRIQQVVRGDSAAYFCASSPYEGFNSPLHFGNGTRLTVT.

V is TRBV6-2 or TRBV6-3 and J is TRBJ2-3; 13 bases agree with TRBD2. The V segment lost 4 bases and the J segment 0 bases; nucleotides outside the gene matches: 4. The germline gives CDR1 MNHEY, CDR2 SVGEGT. The CDR3 spans 17 residues. DNA for the CDR3: TGTGCCAGCAGTTTAACTAGCGGGGGGGCCAGCACAGATACGCAGTATTTT. Protein: CASSLTSGGASTDTQYF.

J is TRBJ1-5 and V is TRBV7-9; TRBD1 agrees at 7 bases. Germline V gene data show CDR1 as SEHNR and CDR2 as FQNEAQ (reference sequence). CDR3 length: 16 residues. Trimming at V came to 1 base and at J to 3 bases, leaving 6 bases not matched to a gene. In DNA form, the CDR3 reads TGTGCCAGCAGCTTAGGGTCGGGACAGTTCAATCAGCCCCAGCATTTT. Translation: CASSLGSGQFNQPQHF.

This chain connects TRBV6-5 to TRBJ1-2; D remains unclear. The CDR3 extends over 14 amino acids. Germline V CDR1 and CDR2: MNHEY, SVGAGI. V was trimmed by 0 bases and J by 1 base, leaving 6 bases between them. The CDR3 DNA reads TGTGCCAGCAGTTACTCGAGCGTTAACTATGGCTACACCTTC. It yields the protein CASSYSSVNYGYTF.

The chain combines TRBV6-8 with TRBJ2-1, with 8 bases identical to TRBD1. CDR3 length: 15 residues. The trim removed 7 bases at V and 0 bases at J, leaving 5 bases unmatched. The germline V gene encodes CDR1 MNHGY and CDR2 SAAAGT. CDR3 sequence reads: CASNHRGSSYNEQFF. The CDR3 DNA reads TGTGCCAGCAATCACAGGGGGTCCTCCTACAATGAGCAGTTCTTC.

The rearrangement uses TRBV18 and TRBJ2-5, with no clear D. Trimming stripped 4 bases from V and 0 bases from J, with 6 bases between. The CDR3 length is 13 residues. Germline CDR1 and CDR2: KGHSH and LQKENI. CDR3 sequence: CASSRAYQETQYF. CDR3 DNA: TGTGCCAGCTCACGAGCCTACCAAGAGACCCAGTACTTC.

This chain joins TRBV3-1 (or the pseudogene TRBV3-2) and TRBJ2-3; 11 nucleotides line up with TRBD2. CDR1 is LGHDT, CDR2 YNNKEL, per germline (reference sequence). J was trimmed by 2 bases and V by 4 bases; bases with no gene match: 2. The CDR3 runs to 15 residues. The CDR3: CASSPGLAATDTQYF. CDR3 in DNA: TGTGCCAGCAGCCCGGGACTAGCGGCCACAGATACGCAGTATTTT.

The V call is TRBV18, the J call TRBJ1-2; 11 bases are a match to TRBD1. The CDR3 contains 14 residues. The germline CDR1 and CDR2 sequences are KGHSH and LQKENI. J gave up 8 bases and V 6 bases, and 8 bases lay outside the gene matches. CDR3 nucleotides: TGTGCCAGCTCCGAAGTGGACAGGGGGCCCGGCTACACCTTC. Its protein is CASSEVDRGPGYTF.

The chain is built from TRBV9 and TRBJ2-4; 13 bases match TRBD2. CDR3 size: 13 residues. The V gene end was trimmed by 2 bases and the J gene end by 12 bases; junction bases not matched to a gene: 2. Germline V CDR1 and CDR2: SGDLS, YYNGEE. This CDR3 reads CASSVGLAGAQYF. The DNA for the CDR3 is TGTGCCAGCAGCGTTGGACTAGCGGGAGCTCAGTACTTC. Full variable domain (remainder filled in from reference TRBV9 and TRBJ2-4): DSGVTQTPKHLITATGQRVTLRCSPRSGDLSVYWYQQSLDQGLQFLIQYYNGEERAKGNILERFSAQQFPDLHSELNLSSLELGDSALYFCASSVGLAGAQYFGAGTRLSVL.

This clone has only one observation. This sequence joins TRBV7-9 and TRBJ2-1; TRBD2 matches 11 bases. There are 16 residues in the CDR3. From germline, CDR1 is SEHNR and CDR2 FQNEAQ (reference sequence). V was clipped by 3 bases and J by 5 bases; unmatched bases: 6. CDR3 DNA sequence: TGTGCCAGCAGCTTCTCTACTAGCGGGAGACACAATGAGCAGTTCTTC. It is translated as CASSFSTSGRHNEQFF.

The V call is TRBV7-2, the J call TRBJ1-5; the D gene is possibly TRBD1 (5 bases). The CDR3 runs to 12 residues. Germline CDR1 reads SGHTA; CDR2 reads FQGNSA. Trimming pared 6 bases from V and 2 bases from J, leaving 5 bases between. In nucleotides, the CDR3 is TGTGCCAGCAGGACAGGCAATCAGCCCCAGCATTTT. Its protein product is CASRTGNQPQHF.

Of note for this clone: At one end, the junction sequence differs from germline, possibly due to a read error. The V call is TRBV10-3, the J call TRBJ2-7, with 8 bases identical to TRBD2. The CDR3 is made up of 15 amino acids. Germline CDR1 reads ENHRY; CDR2 reads SYGVKD. CDR3 DNA sequence: TGTGCCCTCAGCACGACTAGCGCTGGTGGGTACGAGCAGTACTTC. This gives the protein CALSTTSAGGYEQYF.

This sequence joins TRBV20-1 and TRBJ1-1; no firm D call. In germline, CDR1 is DFQATT, CDR2 SNEGSKA (reference sequence). V lost 3 bases and J 4 bases, leaving 12 bases between the germline ends. The CDR3 totals 13 residues. Here the CDR3 reads CSASFDKATEAFF. The CDR3 coding sequence is TGCAGTGCTAGTTTTGACAAGGCCACTGAAGCTTTCTTT.

The chain recombines TRBV5-1 with TRBJ2-7; 8 bases agree with TRBD1. Germline lookup yields CDR1 SGHRS and CDR2 YFSETQ. This CDR3 is built from 15 residues. The V and J ends lost 4 bases and 0 bases, in that order; junction bases with no gene match: 6. In DNA, the CDR3 is TGCGCCAGCAGCCCGGGACAGGAGGACTCCTACGAGCAGTACTTC. Residues: CASSPGQEDSYEQYF.

With respect to this clone: Germline and junction disagree at one end, which may indicate a read error. The V gene is TRBV19, the J gene TRBJ2-7; tentatively, D is TRBD2 (6 bases). CDR1 and CDR2 (germline): LNHDA, SQIVND (reference sequence). The length of the CDR3 is 14 residues. CDR3 sequence (DNA): TGTGCCAGTAGTATTGTCAGGGACTCCAACGAGCAGTACTTC. This sequence encodes CASSIVRDSNEQYF.

V is TRBV7-9 and J is TRBJ1-2; tentatively, D is TRBD1 (5 bases). The CDR3 length is 14 residues. V shed 5 bases and J shed 7 bases, with 17 bases lying between them. Germline loops: CDR1 SEHNR, CDR2 FQNEAQ (reference sequence). CDR3 in DNA: TGTGCCAGCAGCATACTCGCAGGGCAGGGTGGCTACACCTTC. Protein: CASSILAGQGGYTF.

The rearrangement uses TRBV2 and TRBJ1-5; 8 nucleotides line up with TRBD1. There are 13 residues in the CDR3. Germline V CDR1 and CDR2: SNHLY, FYNNEI. V lost 5 bases, J lost 5 bases, and 2 bases stayed unmatched. The CDR3 DNA reads TGTGCCAGCAGTTCGGACAGGGATCAGCCCCAGCATTTT. It translates to CASSSDRDQPQHF.

This clone was observed a handful of times. The chain has TRBV9 and TRBJ1-1; D unclear. Germline loops: CDR1 SGDLS, CDR2 YYNGEE. V gave up 3 bases and J gave up 2 bases, with 11 bases separating them. The CDR3 contains 14 residues. The CDR3 DNA reads as TGTGCCAGCAGCGCCGGACTTTTTAACACTGAAGCTTTCTTT. Its protein product is CASSAGLFNTEAFF.

The chain links TRBV5-1 to TRBJ2-5, with 11 bases fitting TRBD2. The CDR3 has 15 residues. Germline trimming cut 4 bases from V and 3 bases from J; bases unmatched to any gene: 5. CDR1 is SGHRS, CDR2 YFSETQ, per germline. The CDR3 nucleotides read TGCGCCAGCAGCCTCTCGACTAGCGGGGAAGAGACCCAGTACTTC. Residues: CASSLSTSGEETQYF.

CDR3 sequence reads: CASSFRSGGITDTQYF. The CDR3 coding sequence is TGCGCCAGCAGCTTCAGGAGCGGGGGGATCACAGATACGCAGTATTTT. The chain recombines TRBV5-1 with TRBJ2-3, with TRBD2 matching over 9 bases. Germline lookup yields CDR1 SGHRS and CDR2 YFSETQ. The CDR3 has 16 residues. V trimming: 2 bases; J trimming: 2 bases; junction bases outside the gene matches: 6.

The V gene is TRBV13, the J gene TRBJ2-5, with 10 nucleotides matching TRBD2. With 6 bases clipped from V and 5 bases from J, the junction kept 6 bases outside the gene matches. This CDR3 is built from 14 residues. The germline V gene has CDR1 PRHDT and CDR2 FYEKMQ (reference sequence). The CDR3 loop is CASRLGLAMETQYF. CDR3 bases: TGTGCCAGCAGACTGGGACTAGCGATGGAGACCCAGTACTTC. The full variable domain, its missing parts supplied by reference TRBV13 and TRBJ2-5, is AAGVIQSPRHLIKEKRETATLKCYPIPRHDTVYWYQQGPGQDPQFLISFYEKMQSDKGSIPDRFSAQQFSDYHSELNMSSLELGDSALYFCASRLGLAMETQYFGPGTRLLVL.

This chain uses TRBV14 with TRBJ1-1; D call uncertain. Germline CDR1 reads SGHDN; CDR2 reads FVKESK. This CDR3 is built from 14 residues. The V end was cut by 3 bases, the J end by 6 bases, with 14 bases between. CDR3 nucleotide sequence: TGTGCCAGCAGCCACGGACGGCGGGCCCCTGAAGCTTTCTTT. This sequence encodes CASSHGRRAPEAFF.

V is TRBV3-1 (or the pseudogene TRBV3-2) and J is TRBJ1-4; 8 bases are shared with TRBD1. Losses at the gene ends were 2 bases for V and 11 bases for J; bases not matched to a gene: 7. The CDR3 runs 14 residues. Germline V CDR1 and CDR2: LGHDT, YNNKEL (reference sequence). In DNA, the CDR3 is TGTGCCAGCAGCCAATCCTTCGGACAGGGCAAACTGTTTTTT. This codes for CASSQSFGQGKLFF.

In its sample, this clone was seen a few times. V usage is TRBV7-2 and J usage is TRBJ2-1; D not certain. The CDR3 is 14 amino acids. V gave up 0 bases and J gave up 8 bases, with 11 bases separating them. The germline gives CDR1 SGHTA, CDR2 FQGNSA. The CDR3 is CASSLASLSYEQFF. CDR3 bases: TGTGCCAGCAGCTTAGCTAGTCTGTCGTATGAGCAGTTCTTC.

The CDR3 DNA is TGCGCCAGCAGAGAGACAGGGGGGCCACACAATGAGCAGTTCTTC. Translation gives CASRETGGPHNEQFF. The chain is built from TRBV10-1 and TRBJ2-1, with 9 bases that match TRBD1. CDR3 length: 15 residues. With V trimmed by 6 bases and J by 5 bases, 8 bases remained unmatched. Germline CDR1 is WNHNN and CDR2 is SYGVQD (reference sequence).